This TCR beta chain was profiled in a study of CD8 T cells in ankylosing spondylitis. Germline-derived CDR1 and CDR2 are DFQATT and SNEGSKA (reference sequence). CDR3 size: 16 residues. J gave up 5 bases and V 0 bases, and 10 bases lay outside the gene matches. TCRdb processed the 5' RACE reads anew with MiXCR; each CDR3 protein has one entry. The data contain 390,000 or so distinct CDR3 sequences, around 20% of them seen just once; the ten biggest clones take up around 17%. Notes on the study in general: Eight highly homologous variants formed a TCR beta motif that appeared characteristic of ankylosing spondylitis blood.

This clonotype was observed a handful of times. Its target is unknown. This clonotype was sampled from a male donor with ankylosing spondylitis. The sample was blood, either unsorted or a sorted T cell fraction (not recorded which). This chain joins TRBV20-1 and TRBJ2-3, with TRBD2 matching over 8 bases. The CDR3 DNA reads as TGCAGTGCTAGAGATGGGGCAGCGGGAGATCTAGATACGCAGTATTTT. This encodes CSARDGAAGDLDTQYF.